These 23 T cell receptor beta chains share one sample of origin, sequenced in a study of T and B cells in COVID-19 patients. Blood genomic DNA input for TRB amplification was roughly 230-550 ng. TRB rearrangements were amplified by multiplex PCR with BIOMED2 TRB-A/B primers. TCRdb processed the multiplex PCR reads anew with MiXCR; each CDR3 protein has one entry. This sample yields 24,000 or so distinct CDR3 sequences, of which about 30% are seen a single time; 1.5% to 2% belongs to the top ten. The sequenced material came from blood. The receptor source for this set is a human donor who had recovered from COVID-19.

This chain joins TRBV28 and TRBJ1-1; D gene unclear. Germline CDR1 reads MDHEN; CDR2 reads SYDVKM. The CDR3 length is 12 residues. V lost 6 bases and J lost 5, with 10 bases in between. CDR3 coding DNA: TGTGCCAGCAGCCTAGCGGGTACTGAAGCTTTCTTT. Translated: CASSLAGTEAFF.

At least ten counts were recorded for this clonotype. The rearrangement joins TRBV19 to TRBJ1-2; D remains ambiguous. V lost 1 base and J lost 2, with 5 bases in between. Looked up from germline, CDR1 is LNHDA and CDR2 is SQIVND (reference sequence). The CDR3 extends over 13 amino acids. The CDR3 here is CASSIAWNYGYTF. CDR3 DNA: TGTGCCAGTAGTATAGCCTGGAACTATGGCTACACCTTC.

This clonotype was counted many times. The chain recombines TRBV5-4 with TRBJ2-5; maybe TRBD1 (6 bases). The V gene's germline CDR1 is SGHNT and CDR2 YYREEE (reference sequence). The CDR3 contains 14 residues. V was clipped by 3 bases and J by 2 bases, with 11 bases between them. The CDR3 loop is CASSSGTTQETQYF. The CDR3 DNA follows: TGTGCCAGCAGCTCCGGGACAACACAAGAGACCCAGTACTTC.

Sample share makes this clonotype medium-sized. V usage is TRBV29-1 and J usage is TRBJ2-3, with 14 bases lining up with TRBD2. The germline V gene has CDR1 SQVTM and CDR2 ANQGSEA. The ends lost 6 bases at V and 4 bases at J; junction bases unmatched: 3. The CDR3 covers 14 residues. The CDR3 nucleotides are TGCAGCGTCGGGACTAGCGGGAGCGCAGATACGCAGTATTTT. This gives the protein CSVGTSGSADTQYF.

This clonotype was seen ten or more times. This chain uses TRBV7-6 with TRBJ2-7; possibly TRBD1 for D (6 bases). This CDR3 contains 18 residues. The V gene's germline CDR1 is SGHVS and CDR2 FNYEAQ. Between the trimmed V and J ends, which lost 4 bases and 0 bases, there was a span of 22 bases. DNA of the CDR3: TGTGCCAGCAGCTCCCCCCAGACAGGAAAACTTATCTCCTACGAGCAGTACTTC. Its translation: CASSSPQTGKLISYEQYF.

A few counts support this clonotype. The J gene is TRBJ2-1, the V gene TRBV7-2; D possibly uses TRBD1 or TRBD2 (5 bases each). This CDR3 region has 15 residues. From germline, CDR1 is SGHTA and CDR2 FQGNSA. Trimming stripped 2 bases from V and 4 bases from J, with 12 bases between. Here the CDR3 reads CASSLQGPGYNEQFF. The CDR3, as DNA: TGTGCCAGCAGCTTACAGGGACCCGGGTACAATGAGCAGTTCTTC.

This clonotype was seen just once. This chain connects TRBV5-7 to TRBJ2-7; D might be TRBD1 or TRBD2, each matching 5 bases. TRBV5-7 belongs to the ORF category, with a function that is uncertain. The CDR3 is 13 residues long. Trimming stripped 4 bases from V and 6 bases from J, with 14 bases between. Here the CDR3 DNA reads TGTGCCAGCAGCCGCCCAGAGGGGTCCGAGCAGTACTTC. This encodes CASSRPEGSEQYF.

The genes are TRBV6-5 and TRBJ2-5, with TRBD1 matching 8 bases. Germline V CDR1 and CDR2: MNHEY, SVGAGI. The CDR3 contains 15 residues. V trimming: 6 bases; J trimming: 2 bases; junction bases outside the gene matches: 8. The CDR3 protein is CASRSPGQAQETQYF. The CDR3 nucleotides read TGTGCCAGCAGATCTCCGGGACAGGCACAAGAGACCCAGTACTTC.

The J gene is TRBJ1-6, the V gene TRBV6-2 or TRBV6-3; D may be TRBD1 (5 bases). Germline V gene data show CDR1 as MNHEY and CDR2 as SVGEGT. This CDR3 comprises 15 residues. V shed 3 bases and J shed 7 bases, with 13 bases lying between them. The CDR3 DNA sequence: TGTGCCAGCAGTTATACCAAGGGACGAAATTCACCCCTCCACTTT. Amino acids: CASSYTKGRNSPLHF.

This clonotype was seen more than once but under ten times. The V call is TRBV19, the J call TRBJ1-5; TRBD1 might be the D (5 bases). The CDR3 has 15 residues. Germline loops: CDR1 LNHDA, CDR2 SQIVND (reference sequence). The germline V and J ends were trimmed by 6 bases and 5 bases, with 17 bases remaining between them. CDR3 DNA: TGTGCCAGTAGACGGGGGACCAGGATAGATCAGCCCCAGCATTTT. Encoded protein: CASRRGTRIDQPQHF.

This clonotype has a single count. The rearrangement links TRBV10-1 to TRBJ2-7; 12 bases fit TRBD1. CDR3 length: 14 amino acids. Per the germline V gene, CDR1 is WNHNN and CDR2 is SYGVQD (reference sequence). V was pared by 6 bases and J by 5 bases, with 5 bases of the junction left unmatched. CDR3 nucleotides: TGCGCCAGCAGGCCGGGGACAGGGGGCCACGAGCAGTACTTC. Amino acid sequence: CASRPGTGGHEQYF.

This chain joins TRBV24-1 and TRBJ2-1, with 11 bases aligning to TRBD1. The CDR3 has 16 residues. Germline trimming cut 1 base from V and 7 bases from J; bases unmatched to any gene: 5. CDR1 KGHDR and CDR2 SFDVKD come from the germline V gene. The CDR3 region has the DNA TGTGCCACCAGTGATTTCCCGGGACAGGGGGGAAATGAGCAGTTCTTC. Translation gives CATSDFPGQGGNEQFF.

This clonotype was seen more than once but under ten times. The chain couples TRBV6-4 to TRBJ2-3, with 8 bases fitting TRBD2. Germline V CDR1 and CDR2: MRHNA, SNTAGT. V was pared by 1 base and J by 3 bases, with 3 bases of the junction left unmatched. There are 15 residues in the CDR3. The CDR3 protein is CASSDLASGTDTQYF. CDR3 bases: TGTGCCAGCAGTGACTTGGCTAGCGGGACAGATACGCAGTATTTT.

The rearrangement uses TRBV6-1 and TRBJ2-7; D gene uncertain. Trimming left V 3 bases short and J 2 bases short, with 17 bases between. The CDR3 extends over 16 amino acids. Germline CDR1 reads MNHNS; CDR2 reads SASEGT. The CDR3 sequence: CASSELDQPTAYEQYF. The CDR3 DNA is TGTGCCAGCAGTGAGTTGGACCAACCTACGGCCTACGAGCAGTACTTC.

V usage is TRBV7-6 and J usage is TRBJ2-3, with D maybe TRBD2 (5 bases). The CDR3 is 16 amino acids. Trimming cost V 1 base and J 0 bases, with 11 bases left between them. The germline V gene has CDR1 SGHVS and CDR2 FNYEAQ. In DNA form, the CDR3 reads TGTGCCAGCAGCTTAGTGTCGGGAACTAGCACAGATACGCAGTATTTT. This translates into CASSLVSGTSTDTQYF. Full variable domain (remainder filled in from reference TRBV7-6 and TRBJ2-3): GAGVSQSPRYKVTKRGQDVALRCDPISGHVSLYWYRQALGQGPEFLTYFNYEAQQDKSGLPNDRFSAERPEGSISTLTIQRTEQRDSAMYRCASSLVSGTSTDTQYFGPGTRLTVL.

Only a few counts were recorded for this clonotype. This rearrangement joins TRBV5-6 to TRBJ2-5; the match to TRBD2 covers 8 bases. J gave up 10 bases and V 0 bases, and 2 bases lay outside the gene matches. This CDR3 has 12 residues. The V gene's germline CDR1 is SGHDT and CDR2 YYEEEE. The CDR3 region is CASSLGGTSQYF. In nucleotides, the CDR3 is TGTGCCAGCAGCTTGGGGGGGACTAGCCAGTACTTC.

This clonotype was observed many times. This rearrangement joins TRBV19 to TRBJ2-3; tentatively, D is TRBD2 (5 bases). This CDR3 is built from 17 residues. The V and J ends lost 6 bases and 2 bases respectively, with 21 bases between them. CDR1 is LNHDA, CDR2 SQIVND, per germline (reference sequence). The CDR3 here is CASSREETGILTDTQYF. CDR3 nucleotide sequence: TGTGCCAGTAGCCGAGAGGAGACGGGAATTCTCACAGATACGCAGTATTTT.

This chain uses TRBV9 with TRBJ2-7; D perhaps matches TRBD2 (5 bases). CDR1 is SGDLS and CDR2 is YYNGEE in the germline V gene. The CDR3 consists of 14 residues. Trimming stripped 4 bases from V and 5 bases from J, with 16 bases between. Written as DNA, the CDR3 is TGTGCCAGCAGCATAGACTCTGCGGGCCACGAGCAGTACTTC. Its translation is CASSIDSAGHEQYF.

This chain connects TRBV27 to TRBJ2-7, with 7 bases that match TRBD2. Per germline, CDR1 MNHEY and CDR2 SMNVEV (reference sequence). The V gene end was trimmed by 6 bases and the J gene end by 5 bases; junction bases not matched to a gene: 19. The CDR3 is 17 amino acids. CDR3 in DNA: TGTGCCAGCAGCAACCTTGGGGGGGGTTGGGGGTTTAACGAGCAGTACTTC. Amino acids: CASSNLGGGWGFNEQYF.

This rearrangement joins TRBV11-2 to TRBJ2-2; 13 bases match TRBD2. The CDR3 is 16 amino acids. Germline CDR1 SGHAT, CDR2 FQNNGV. The ends lost 6 bases at V and 5 bases at J; junction bases unmatched: 6. The CDR3 DNA reads TGTGCCAGCAGTAAACTAGCGGGAGGGTTAACCGGGGAGCTGTTTTTT. Its protein product is CASSKLAGGLTGELFF.

This clonotype occurred many times. The CDR3 here is CASSFGRIYGYTF. In DNA, the CDR3 is TGTGCCAGCAGTTTCGGACGGATATATGGCTACACCTTC. This sequence joins TRBV12-3 or TRBV12-4 and TRBJ1-2, with D unresolved. V was shortened by 3 bases and J by 5 bases, with 10 bases between the two germline ends. The CDR3 consists of 13 residues.

The CDR3 region is CASSDMGGQETQYF. The CDR3 DNA is TGTGCCAGCAGTGACATGGGCGGGCAAGAGACCCAGTACTTC. The chain employs TRBV6-4 and TRBJ2-5; possible D gene TRBD2, 5 bases. Germline lookup yields CDR1 MRHNA and CDR2 SNTAGT. V lost 2 bases and J lost 2, with 9 bases in between. The CDR3 covers 14 residues.

The CDR3 DNA sequence: TGTGCCAGCAGCCATGACGACAGAGGAAGCACAGATACGCAGTATTTT. Translation gives CASSHDDRGSTDTQYF. This chain joins TRBV4-2 and TRBJ2-3, with a possible D match to TRBD1 (5 bases). The V end lost 3 bases, the J end lost 0 bases, and 13 bases lay between the germline ends. The germline V gene encodes CDR1 LGHNA and CDR2 YNFKEQ. CDR3 length: 16 amino acids.